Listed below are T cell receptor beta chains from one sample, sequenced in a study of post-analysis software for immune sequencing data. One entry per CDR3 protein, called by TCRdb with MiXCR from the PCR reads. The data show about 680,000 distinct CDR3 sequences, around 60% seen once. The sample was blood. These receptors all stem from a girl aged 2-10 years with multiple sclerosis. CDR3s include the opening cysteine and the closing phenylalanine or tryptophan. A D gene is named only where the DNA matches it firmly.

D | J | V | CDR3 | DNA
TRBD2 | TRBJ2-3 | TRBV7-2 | CASSLRASGADTQYF | TGTGCCAGCAGCTTAAGGGCTAGCGGGGCTGATACGCAGTATTTT
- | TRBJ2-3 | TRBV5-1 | CASSYRDFNTDTQYF | TGCGCCAGCAGCTACCGGGACTTTAACACAGATACGCAGTATTTT
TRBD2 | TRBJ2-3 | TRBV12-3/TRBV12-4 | CAGGLIVLITDAQYF | TGTGCCGGGGGACTAATCGTCCTAATCACAGATGCGCAGTATTTT
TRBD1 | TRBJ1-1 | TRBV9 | CVSSTNRGGGTEAFF | TGTGTCAGCAGTACAAACAGGGGCGGGGGGACTGAAGCTTTCTTT
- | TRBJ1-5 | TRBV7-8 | CASSRTLSNQPQHF | TGTGCCAGCAGCCGGACCCTTAGCAATCAGCCTCAGCATTTT
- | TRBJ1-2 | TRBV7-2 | CASNVGGNGYTF | TGTGCCAGCAACGTGGGGGGGAATGGCTACACCTTC
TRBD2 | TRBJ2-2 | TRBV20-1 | CSAQPTSDGELFF | TGCAGTGCTCAACCTACTAGCGACGGGGAGCTGTTTTTT
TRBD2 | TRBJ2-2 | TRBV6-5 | CASSYYPAGVTGELFF | TGTGCCAGCAGTTACTACCCAGCGGGAGTCACCGGGGAGCTGTTTTTT
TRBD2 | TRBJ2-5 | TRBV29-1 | CSAPTGGGQETQYF | TGCAGCGCCCCCACCGGGGGGGGGCAAGAGACCCAGTACTTC
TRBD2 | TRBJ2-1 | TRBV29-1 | CSDQTGGYYNEQFF | TGCAGCGACCAAACGGGGGGATACTACAATGAGCAGTTCTTC